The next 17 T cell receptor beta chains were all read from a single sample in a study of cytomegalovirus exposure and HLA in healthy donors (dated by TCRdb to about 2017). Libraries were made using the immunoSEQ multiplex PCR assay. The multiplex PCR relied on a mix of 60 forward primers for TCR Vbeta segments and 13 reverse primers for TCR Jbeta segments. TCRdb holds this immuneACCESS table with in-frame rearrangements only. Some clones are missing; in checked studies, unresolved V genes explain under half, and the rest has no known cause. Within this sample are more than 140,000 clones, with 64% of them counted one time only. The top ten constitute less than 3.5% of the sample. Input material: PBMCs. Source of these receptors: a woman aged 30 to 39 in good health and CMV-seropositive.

The chain's CDR3 is CAISRREGGTDTQYF. The CDR3 DNA reads as TGTGCCATCTCGCGGCGGGAGGGTGGCACAGATACGCAGTATTTT. The genes are TRBV6-1 and TRBJ2-3; 9 bases align to TRBD2. Per the germline V gene, CDR1 is MNHNS and CDR2 is SASEGT. The CDR3 has 15 amino acids. The junction had 9 bases not matched to a gene; V was cut back by 10 bases and J by 1 base.

In nucleotides, the CDR3 is TGTGCCAGCAGCTTAGGAACTATCACCTACGAGCAGTACTTC. Amino acids: CASSLGTITYEQYF. V is TRBV11-3 and J is TRBJ2-7; D not certain. V shed 1 base and J shed 2 bases, with 9 bases lying between them. Germline CDR1 and CDR2: SGHNT and YENEEA. This CDR3 is 14 amino acids long.

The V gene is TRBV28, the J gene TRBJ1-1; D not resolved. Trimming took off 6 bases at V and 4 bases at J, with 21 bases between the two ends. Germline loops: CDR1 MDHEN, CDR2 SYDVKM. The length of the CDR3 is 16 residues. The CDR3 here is CASRPRRGRGVTEAFF. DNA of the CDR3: TGTGCCAGCAGACCCCGTCGCGGGCGCGGGGTCACTGAAGCTTTCTTT.

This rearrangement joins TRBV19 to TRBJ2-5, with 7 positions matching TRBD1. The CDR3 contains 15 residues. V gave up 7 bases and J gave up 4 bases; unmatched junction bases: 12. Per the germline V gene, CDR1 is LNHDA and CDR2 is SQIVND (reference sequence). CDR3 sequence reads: CASTEGAAFGETQYF. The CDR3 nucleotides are TGTGCCAGTACAGAGGGGGCGGCATTCGGAGAGACCCAGTACTTC.

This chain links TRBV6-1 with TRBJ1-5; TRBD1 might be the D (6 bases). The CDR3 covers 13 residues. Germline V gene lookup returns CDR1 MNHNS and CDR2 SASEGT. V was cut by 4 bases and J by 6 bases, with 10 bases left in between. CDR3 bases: TGTGCCAGCAGTGGACAGGTCATTCAGCCCCAGCATTTT. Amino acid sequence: CASSGQVIQPQHF.

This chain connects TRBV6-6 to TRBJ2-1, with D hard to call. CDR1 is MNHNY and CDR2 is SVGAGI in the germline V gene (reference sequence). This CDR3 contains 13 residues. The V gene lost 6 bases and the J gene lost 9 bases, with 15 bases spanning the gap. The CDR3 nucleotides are TGTGCCAGCAGCCCCTTATTACCGGGTGAGCAGTTCTTC. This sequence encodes CASSPLLPGEQFF.

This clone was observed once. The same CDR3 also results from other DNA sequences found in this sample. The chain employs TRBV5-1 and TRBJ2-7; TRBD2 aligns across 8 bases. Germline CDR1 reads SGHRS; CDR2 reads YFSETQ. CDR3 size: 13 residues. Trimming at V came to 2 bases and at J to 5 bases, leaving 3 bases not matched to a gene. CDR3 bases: TGCGCCAGCAGCTTTCCGGGAGGGCACGAGCAGTACTTC. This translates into CASSFPGGHEQYF.

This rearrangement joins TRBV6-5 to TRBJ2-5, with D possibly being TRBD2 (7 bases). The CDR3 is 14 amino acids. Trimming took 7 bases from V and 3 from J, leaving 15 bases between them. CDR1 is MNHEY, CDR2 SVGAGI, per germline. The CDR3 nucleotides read TGTGCCAGCACACGCTGGGGGGGCGAAGAGACCCAGTACTTC. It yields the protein CASTRWGGEETQYF.

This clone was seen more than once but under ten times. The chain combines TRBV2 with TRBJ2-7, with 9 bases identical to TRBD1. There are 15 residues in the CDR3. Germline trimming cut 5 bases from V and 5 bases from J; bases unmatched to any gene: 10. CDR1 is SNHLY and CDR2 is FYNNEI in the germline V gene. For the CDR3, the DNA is TGTGCCAGCAGTCTCACCGGGACAGGGAGCCACGAGCAGTACTTC. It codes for CASSLTGTGSHEQYF.

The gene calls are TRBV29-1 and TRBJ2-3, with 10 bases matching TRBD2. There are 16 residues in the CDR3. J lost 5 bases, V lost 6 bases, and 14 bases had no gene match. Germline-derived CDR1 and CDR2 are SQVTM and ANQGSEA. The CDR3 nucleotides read TGCAGCGTCGCAATCCCAAGCGGGGGGGCGGGAGATACGCAGTATTTT. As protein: CSVAIPSGGAGDTQYF.

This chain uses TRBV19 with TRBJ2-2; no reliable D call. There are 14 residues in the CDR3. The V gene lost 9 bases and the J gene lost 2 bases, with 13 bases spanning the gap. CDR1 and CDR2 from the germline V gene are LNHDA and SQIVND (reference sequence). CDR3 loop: CASRPTVNTGELFF. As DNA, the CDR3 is TGTGCCAGCCGACCTACAGTCAACACCGGGGAGCTGTTTTTT.

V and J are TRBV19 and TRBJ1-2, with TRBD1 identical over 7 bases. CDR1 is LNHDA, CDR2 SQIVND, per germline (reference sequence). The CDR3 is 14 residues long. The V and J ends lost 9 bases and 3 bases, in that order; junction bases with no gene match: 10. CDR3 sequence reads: CASQPQGTDYGYTF. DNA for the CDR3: TGTGCCAGCCAACCCCAGGGGACAGACTATGGCTACACCTTC. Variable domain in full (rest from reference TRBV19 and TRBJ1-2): DGGITQSPKYLFRKEGQNVTLSCEQNLNHDAMYWYRQDPGQGLRLIYYSQIVNDFQKGDIAEGYSVSREKKESFPLTVTSAQKNPTAFYLCASQPQGTDYGYTFGSGTRLTVV.

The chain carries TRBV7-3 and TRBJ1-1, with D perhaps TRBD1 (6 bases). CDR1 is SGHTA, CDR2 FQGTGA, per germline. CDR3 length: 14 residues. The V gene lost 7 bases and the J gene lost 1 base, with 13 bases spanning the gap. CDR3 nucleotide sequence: TGTGCCAGCACCCAGGGGTCGGGGAACACTGAAGCTTTCTTT. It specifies CASTQGSGNTEAFF.

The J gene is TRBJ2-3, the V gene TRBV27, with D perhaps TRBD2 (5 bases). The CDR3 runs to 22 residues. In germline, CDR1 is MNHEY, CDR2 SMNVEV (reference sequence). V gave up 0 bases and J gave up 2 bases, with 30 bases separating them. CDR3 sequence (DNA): TGTGCCAGCAGTTTATCGAATACTTATGGACTCGCTACCGAGCGTCACACAGATACGCAGTATTTT. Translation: CASSLSNTYGLATERHTDTQYF.

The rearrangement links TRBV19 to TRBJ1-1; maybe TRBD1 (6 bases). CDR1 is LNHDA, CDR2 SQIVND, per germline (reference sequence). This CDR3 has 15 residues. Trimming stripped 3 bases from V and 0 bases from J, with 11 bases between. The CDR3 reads CASSITGLMNTEAFF. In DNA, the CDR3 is TGTGCCAGTAGTATTACAGGGTTGATGAACACTGAAGCTTTCTTT. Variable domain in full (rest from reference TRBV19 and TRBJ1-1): DGGITQSPKYLFRKEGQNVTLSCEQNLNHDAMYWYRQDPGQGLRLIYYSQIVNDFQKGDIAEGYSVSREKKESFPLTVTSAQKNPTAFYLCASSITGLMNTEAFFGQGTRLTVV.

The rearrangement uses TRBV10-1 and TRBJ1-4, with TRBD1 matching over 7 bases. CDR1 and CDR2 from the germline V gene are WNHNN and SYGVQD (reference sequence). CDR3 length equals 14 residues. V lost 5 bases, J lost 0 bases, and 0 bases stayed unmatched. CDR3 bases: TGCGCCAGCAGTACAGGGGCAACTAATGAAAAACTGTTTTTT. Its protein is CASSTGATNEKLFF.

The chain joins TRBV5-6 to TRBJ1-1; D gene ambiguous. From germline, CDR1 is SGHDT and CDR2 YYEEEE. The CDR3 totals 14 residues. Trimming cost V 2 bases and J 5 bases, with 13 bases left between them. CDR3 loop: CASSFGRGWTEAFF. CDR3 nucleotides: TGTGCCAGCAGCTTCGGACGGGGATGGACTGAAGCTTTCTTT.